The entry below describes one TCR beta chain. CDR1 is SGHRS, CDR2 YFSETQ, per germline. The CDR3 has 14 amino acids. V was pared by 5 bases and J by 4 bases, with 5 bases of the junction left unmatched. Patients in Seattle were enrolled during active infection, then followed longitudinally. This specimen belongs to a study of blood T cell repertoires in COVID-19. Study-level information: The United States, Italy and Spain supplied acute and convalescent COVID-19 samples. The analysed material was cDNA or gDNA that came from T cells, B-cell-depleted T cells, or PBMCs.

Authors' data handling: Estimation of nucleated cell counts was performed using reference gene primer amplification. The data were produced by immunoSEQ multiplex PCR, yet TCRdb's version contains in-frame clones alone and is incomplete. Clone size and the V and J calls come from that table; the DNA yielded D and trimming. The table shows 250,000 or so clones, with more than 80% occurring only once. The clonotype was recovered from a young man with COVID-19, enrolled during active disease. This sequence joins TRBV5-1 and TRBJ2-2; TRBD1 matches at 7 bases. Sequenced sample: peripheral blood. CDR3 sequence (DNA): TGCGCCAGCAGTTGGGACAGCGGCACCGGGGAGCTGTTTTTT. It translates to CASSWDSGTGELFF.